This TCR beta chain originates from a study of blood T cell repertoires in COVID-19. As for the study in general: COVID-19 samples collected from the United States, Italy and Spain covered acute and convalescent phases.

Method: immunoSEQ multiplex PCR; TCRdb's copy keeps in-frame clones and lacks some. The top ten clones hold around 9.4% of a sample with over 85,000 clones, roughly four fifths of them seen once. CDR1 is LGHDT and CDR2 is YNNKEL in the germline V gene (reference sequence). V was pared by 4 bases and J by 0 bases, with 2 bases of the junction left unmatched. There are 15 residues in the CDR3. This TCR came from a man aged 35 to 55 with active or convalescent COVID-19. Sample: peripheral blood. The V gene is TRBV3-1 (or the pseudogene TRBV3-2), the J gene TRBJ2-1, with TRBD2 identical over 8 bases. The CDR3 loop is CASSPGTSSYNEQFF. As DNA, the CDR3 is TGTGCCAGCAGCCCCGGGACTAGCTCCTACAATGAGCAGTTCTTC.